This T cell receptor (beta chain) was profiled in a study of shared clonotypes between healthy human individuals. Measured with immunoSEQ multiplex PCR; TCRdb has only the in-frame clones, and not every one. The sample shows 2 million to 2.5 million clones, 85% to 95% of them seen only once. This receptor was obtained from a man aged 18 to 30 in good health. Some clones in this sample may be carry-over from other donors' samples. Sequencing used naive CD4+ T cells from PBMCs. The subset here: CD45RA+ positively selected.

The CDR3 DNA sequence: TGTGCCAGCAGCTTAACGGGACAGGGAGCGGAGACCCAGTACTTC. This sequence encodes CASSLTGQGAETQYF. The gene calls are TRBV7-9 and TRBJ2-5; TRBD1 matches 9 bases. This CDR3 region has 15 residues. Germline V CDR1 and CDR2: SEHNR, FQNEAQ (reference sequence). J gave up 5 bases and V 2 bases, and 6 bases lay outside the gene matches. Together with reference TRBV7-9 and TRBJ2-5, the CDR3 gives the full variable domain: DTGVSQNPRHKITKRGQNVTFRCDPISEHNRLYWYRQTLGQGPEFLTYFQNEAQLEKSRLLSDRFSAERPKGSFSTLEIQRTEQGDSAMYLCASSLTGQGAETQYFGPGTRLLVL.